The 17 T cell receptor beta chains given below trace back to one sample, sequenced in a study of blood T cell repertoires in COVID-19. The assay was immunoSEQ multiplex PCR, and TCRdb's table has in-frame clones only and misses some. There are about 160,000 clones in the sample; about 90% occur only once, and 4.8% lies in the top ten. Material for sequencing was peripheral blood. The receptors here all came from a young man with COVID-19, enrolled during active disease.

J is TRBJ1-4 and V is TRBV15; D is uncertain. Germline V gene data show CDR1 as LNHNV and CDR2 as YYDKDF (reference sequence). Deletions cut 0 bases from V and 4 bases from J, with 12 bases between. CDR3 length: 16 amino acids. CDR3 DNA sequence: TGTGCCACCAGCAGAGACAATCGGGGTTATAATGAAAAACTGTTTTTT. As protein: CATSRDNRGYNEKLFF.

CDR3 sequence reads: CASSLTPVTEQYF. The CDR3 nucleotides read TGTGCCAGCAGCCTCACCCCCGTTACAGAGCAGTACTTC. This sequence joins TRBV7-3 and TRBJ2-7; D is ambiguous. The CDR3 runs 13 residues. CDR1 is SGHTA and CDR2 is FQGTGA in the germline V gene. The V gene lost 5 bases and the J gene lost 7 bases, with 15 bases spanning the gap.

The chain links TRBV6-5 to TRBJ1-6, with a weak D call TRBD1 (6 bases). The length of the CDR3 is 15 residues. The germline V and J ends were trimmed by 4 bases and 7 bases, with 14 bases remaining between them. Germline CDR1 reads MNHEY; CDR2 reads SVGAGI. CDR3 nucleotides: TGTGCCAGCAGTTCGGCTCGGGGGGCGAATTCACCCCTCCACTTT. Its protein product is CASSSARGANSPLHF.

J is TRBJ1-2 and V is TRBV10-3; D gene uncertain. The CDR3 is 11 amino acids. Germline V gene data show CDR1 as ENHRY and CDR2 as SYGVKD. Deletions cut 8 bases from V and 2 bases from J, with 6 bases between. In DNA form, the CDR3 reads TGTGCCATCCTCCAGAACTATGGCTACACCTTC. This gives the protein CAILQNYGYTF.

The rearrangement uses TRBV7-9 and TRBJ2-3; 11 nucleotides line up with TRBD1. The CDR3 is 14 amino acids. The V and J ends lost 5 bases and 5 bases, in that order; junction bases with no gene match: 3. The germline CDR1 and CDR2 sequences are SEHNR and FQNEAQ (reference sequence). The CDR3 is CASSRDRGGDTQYF. The CDR3 DNA follows: TGTGCCAGCAGCCGGGACAGGGGGGGAGATACGCAGTATTTT.

The rearrangement joins TRBV5-4 to TRBJ2-2, with a possible D match to TRBD1 (6 bases). Germline values: CDR1 SGHNT, CDR2 YYREEE (reference sequence). CDR3 length equals 15 residues. The ends were cut back, 4 bases at V and 6 bases at J, with 16 bases in the middle. The CDR3 loop is CASSPGQFVSGELFF. The CDR3 DNA sequence: TGTGCCAGCAGCCCCGGACAGTTCGTTTCCGGGGAGCTGTTTTTT.

The V and J genes are TRBV4-3 and TRBJ2-2; weak D call: TRBD1 (7 bases). The length of the CDR3 is 15 residues. V was pared by 1 base and J by 4 bases, with 10 bases between. CDR1 and CDR2 (germline): LGHNA, YSLEER. DNA of the CDR3: TGCGCCAGCAGCCAAGGACAGGGAGGCACCGGGGAGCTGTTTTTT. Its translation: CASSQGQGGTGELFF.

This clone appeared a single time. The gene calls are TRBV27 and TRBJ2-7; 8 positions match TRBD1. CDR3 length equals 14 residues. After removal of 4 bases from V and 5 bases from J, the junction contained 7 bases not matched to a gene. The germline CDR1 and CDR2 sequences are MNHEY and SMNVEV (reference sequence). The CDR3 nucleotides are TGTGCCAGCAGTTCTAGACAGGGGTTCGACGAGCAGTACTTC. As protein: CASSSRQGFDEQYF.

This chain links TRBV7-3 with TRBJ2-1, with 11 bases matching TRBD2. Germline CDR1 and CDR2: SGHTA and FQGTGA. The CDR3 has 16 residues. Losses at the gene ends were 5 bases for V and 3 bases for J; bases not matched to a gene: 6. CDR3 bases: TGTGCCAGCAGCCCCTTAGCGGGGGGGATCTACAATGAGCAGTTCTTC. Encoded protein: CASSPLAGGIYNEQFF.

This rearrangement joins TRBV5-4 to TRBJ2-3; 11 bases are a match to TRBD1. The junction had 7 bases not matched to a gene; V was cut back by 2 bases and J by 5 bases. This CDR3 spans 16 amino acids. Germline values: CDR1 SGHNT, CDR2 YYREEE (reference sequence). The CDR3 region has the DNA TGTGCCAGCAGCTTTTTAAGGGACAGGGGGAAAGATACGCAGTATTTT. Its protein product is CASSFLRDRGKDTQYF.

The chain links TRBV7-3 to TRBJ2-3, with TRBD1 identical over 8 bases. Germline V gene lookup returns CDR1 SGHTA and CDR2 FQGTGA. This CDR3 is built from 15 residues. V lost 5 bases, J lost 0 bases, and 4 bases stayed unmatched. The CDR3 sequence: CASSPDRVSTDTQYF. As DNA, the CDR3 is TGTGCCAGCAGCCCGGACAGGGTTAGCACAGATACGCAGTATTTT.

This chain links TRBV28 with TRBJ2-1; D might be TRBD1 (5 bases). The CDR3 has 13 residues. Trimming shortened V by 4 bases and J by 9 bases, and 13 bases separated the two germline ends. Germline assignment: CDR1 MDHEN and CDR2 SYDVKM. This chain's CDR3 is CASSSPQGREQFF. Written as DNA, the CDR3 is TGTGCCAGCAGTTCCCCGCAGGGTCGTGAGCAGTTCTTC.

V and J are TRBV10-3 and TRBJ1-6; D uncertain. Germline CDR1 and CDR2: ENHRY and SYGVKD. V was cut by 3 bases and J by 10 bases, with 13 bases left in between. The CDR3 is 14 residues long. CDR3 sequence: CAISDWTDISPLHF. In DNA form, the CDR3 reads TGTGCCATCAGTGACTGGACTGACATATCACCCCTCCACTTT.

The chain has TRBV5-4 and TRBJ2-5; D is unresolved. The CDR3 runs 13 residues. Germline assignment: CDR1 SGHNT and CDR2 YYREEE (reference sequence). Trimming took 0 bases from V and 7 from J, leaving 10 bases between them. The CDR3 coding sequence is TGTGCCAGCAGCTTGGATATTACGGGGACCCAGTACTTC. It yields the protein CASSLDITGTQYF.

The chain is built from TRBV5-1 and TRBJ1-2, with D unresolved. The CDR3 is made up of 13 amino acids. Germline CDR1 and CDR2: SGHRS and YFSETQ. V lost 4 bases and J lost 4, with 11 bases in between. The CDR3 coding sequence is TGCGCCAGCAGCCGGGAGAGGTCCTATGGCTACACCTTC. Amino acids: CASSRERSYGYTF.

V is TRBV3-1 (or the pseudogene TRBV3-2) and J is TRBJ2-1; 8 bases line up with TRBD2. Germline V gene lookup returns CDR1 LGHDT and CDR2 YNNKEL (reference sequence). The CDR3 is 19 residues long. The V and J ends lost 3 bases and 0 bases, in that order; junction bases with no gene match: 13. The CDR3 DNA follows: TGTGCCAGCAGCCATCTGGGGGGAAGCGGGGGCCCCTCCTACAATGAGCAGTTCTTC. Its protein product is CASSHLGGSGGPSYNEQFF.

This clone was seen a single time. The CDR3 region has the DNA TGTGCCAGCAGCGCGGGACTAGGCCTCAATGAGCAGTTCTTC. This gives the protein CASSAGLGLNEQFF. J is TRBJ2-1 and V is TRBV9; TRBD2 agrees at 8 bases. The CDR3 consists of 14 residues. In germline, CDR1 is SGDLS, CDR2 YYNGEE. Trimming cost V 3 bases and J 6 bases; bases outside gene matches: 5.